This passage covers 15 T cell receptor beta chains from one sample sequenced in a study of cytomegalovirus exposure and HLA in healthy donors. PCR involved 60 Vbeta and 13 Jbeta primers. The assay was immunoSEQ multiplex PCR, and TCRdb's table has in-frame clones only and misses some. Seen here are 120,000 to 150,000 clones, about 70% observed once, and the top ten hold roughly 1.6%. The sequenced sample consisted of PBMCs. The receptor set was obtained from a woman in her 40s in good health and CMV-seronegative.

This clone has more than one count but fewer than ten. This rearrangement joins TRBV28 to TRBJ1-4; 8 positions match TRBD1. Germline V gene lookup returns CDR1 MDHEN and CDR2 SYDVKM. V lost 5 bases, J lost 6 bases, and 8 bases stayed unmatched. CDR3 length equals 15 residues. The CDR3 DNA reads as TGTGCCAGCAGTACCCCCGGGACAGGCTATGAAAAACTGTTTTTT. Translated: CASSTPGTGYEKLFF.

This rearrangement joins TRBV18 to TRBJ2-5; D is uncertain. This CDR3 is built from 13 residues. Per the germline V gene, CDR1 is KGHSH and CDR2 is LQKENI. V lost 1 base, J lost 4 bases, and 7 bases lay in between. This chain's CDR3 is CASSPLRVETQYF. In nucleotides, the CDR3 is TGTGCCAGCTCACCACTCCGAGTAGAGACCCAGTACTTC.

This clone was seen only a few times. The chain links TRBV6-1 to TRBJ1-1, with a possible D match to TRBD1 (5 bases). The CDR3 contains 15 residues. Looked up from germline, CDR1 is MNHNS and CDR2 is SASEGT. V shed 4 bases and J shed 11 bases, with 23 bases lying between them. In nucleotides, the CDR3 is TGTGCCAGCAGTGTGGGGACCCAAGCGGGGTCAAAGGCTTTCTTT. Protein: CASSVGTQAGSKAFF.

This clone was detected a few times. The CDR3 bases are TGTGCCAGCAGCTTTTTAGGACAGGGGGTAACTAATGAAAAACTGTTTTTT. Its protein product is CASSFLGQGVTNEKLFF. The chain employs TRBV5-4 and TRBJ1-4; TRBD1 aligns across 10 bases. The CDR3 spans 17 residues. The germline V gene encodes CDR1 SGHNT and CDR2 YYREEE (reference sequence). V was clipped by 2 bases and J by 1 base; unmatched bases: 5.

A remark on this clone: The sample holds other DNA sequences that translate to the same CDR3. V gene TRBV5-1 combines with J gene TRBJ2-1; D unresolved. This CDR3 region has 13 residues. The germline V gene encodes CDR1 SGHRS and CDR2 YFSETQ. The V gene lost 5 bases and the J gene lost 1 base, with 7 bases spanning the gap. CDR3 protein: CASSLTSYNEQFF. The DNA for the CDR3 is TGCGCCAGCAGTCTGACATCCTACAATGAGCAGTTCTTC.

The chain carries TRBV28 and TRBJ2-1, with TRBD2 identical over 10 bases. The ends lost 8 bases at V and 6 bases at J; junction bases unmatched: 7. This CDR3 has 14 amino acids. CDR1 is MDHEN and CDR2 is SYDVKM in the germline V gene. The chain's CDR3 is CASDRSGGANEQFF. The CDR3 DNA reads TGTGCCAGCGACCGGAGCGGGGGGGCCAATGAGCAGTTCTTC.

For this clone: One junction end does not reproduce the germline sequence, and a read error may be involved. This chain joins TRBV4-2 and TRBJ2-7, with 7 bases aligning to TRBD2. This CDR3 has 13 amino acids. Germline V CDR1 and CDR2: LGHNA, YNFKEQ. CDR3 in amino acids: CACSPEPGGEQYF. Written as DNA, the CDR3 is TGTGCCTGCAGCCCGGAACCGGGGGGCGAGCAGTACTTC.

The CDR3 DNA reads as TGTGCCAGACAGGGGGACGAGACCCAGTACTTC. Its translation: CARQGDETQYF. This sequence joins TRBV19 and TRBJ2-5; 8 nucleotides agree with TRBD1. V gave up 9 bases and J gave up 5 bases; unmatched junction bases: 2. This CDR3 has 11 amino acids. CDR1 is LNHDA, CDR2 SQIVND, per germline (reference sequence).

The CDR3 DNA reads TGCGCCAGCAGAAAAGCGGGAGGGAGAGGCAATGAGCAGTTCTTC. Translation gives CASRKAGGRGNEQFF. The chain combines TRBV4-1 with TRBJ2-1; 10 nucleotides agree with TRBD2. The germline gives CDR1 MGHRA, CDR2 YSYEKL. The CDR3 is 15 residues long. After removal of 6 bases from V and 6 bases from J, the junction contained 8 bases not matched to a gene.

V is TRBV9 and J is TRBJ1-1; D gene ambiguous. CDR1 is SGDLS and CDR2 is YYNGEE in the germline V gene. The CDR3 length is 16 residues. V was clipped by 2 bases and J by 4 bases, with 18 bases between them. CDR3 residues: CASSVGSLTLGTEAFF. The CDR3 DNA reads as TGTGCCAGCAGCGTGGGCAGCCTAACCCTCGGCACTGAAGCTTTCTTT.

The CDR3 loop is CASSYSGRGSYEQYF. In nucleotides, the CDR3 is TGTGCCAGCAGTTACTCTGGCAGGGGATCCTACGAGCAGTACTTC. V and J are TRBV6-5 and TRBJ2-7; a possible D gene is TRBD1 (6 bases). The CDR3 runs 15 residues. The germline gives CDR1 MNHEY, CDR2 SVGAGI. V was cut by 0 bases and J by 1 base, with 10 bases left in between.

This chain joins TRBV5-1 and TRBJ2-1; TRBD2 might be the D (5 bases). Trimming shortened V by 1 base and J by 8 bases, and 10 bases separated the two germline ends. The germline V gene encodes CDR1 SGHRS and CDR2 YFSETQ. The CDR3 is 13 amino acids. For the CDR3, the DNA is TGCGCCAGCAGCTTGTCTGGGGAGTATGAGCAGTTCTTC. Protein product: CASSLSGEYEQFF.

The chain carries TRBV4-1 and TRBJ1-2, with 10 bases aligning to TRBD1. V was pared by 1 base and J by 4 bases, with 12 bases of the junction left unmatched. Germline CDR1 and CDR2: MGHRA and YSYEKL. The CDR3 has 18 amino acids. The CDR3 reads CASSQGAGQGPLGYGYTF. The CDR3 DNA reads TGCGCCAGCAGCCAAGGTGCGGGACAGGGGCCTTTGGGCTATGGCTACACCTTC.

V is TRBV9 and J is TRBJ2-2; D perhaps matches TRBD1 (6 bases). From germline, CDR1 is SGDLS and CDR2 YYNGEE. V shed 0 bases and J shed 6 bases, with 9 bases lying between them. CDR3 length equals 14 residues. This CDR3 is CASSVVGGAGELFF. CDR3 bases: TGTGCCAGCAGCGTAGTAGGGGGTGCCGGGGAGCTGTTTTTT.

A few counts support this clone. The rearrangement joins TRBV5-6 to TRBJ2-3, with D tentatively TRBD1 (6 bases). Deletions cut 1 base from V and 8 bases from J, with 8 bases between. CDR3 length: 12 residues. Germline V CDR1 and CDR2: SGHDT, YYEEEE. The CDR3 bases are TGTGCCAGCAGCTTGTTCAGGGGTACGCAGTATTTT. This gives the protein CASSLFRGTQYF. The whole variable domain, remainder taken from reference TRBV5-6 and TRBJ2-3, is DAGVTQSPTHLIKTRGQQVTLRCSPKSGHDTVSWYQQALGQGPQFIFQYYEEEERQRGNFPDRFSGHQFPNYSSELNVNALLLGDSALYLCASSLFRGTQYFGPGTRLTVL.